This T cell receptor (beta chain) comes out of a study of monozygotic twins with cystic fibrosis. Sequencing used immunoSEQ multiplex PCR; TCRdb keeps in-frame clones, though not all of them. The top ten hold about 0.16% of the sample, which has around 30,000 clones, nearly 98% seen once. This CDR3 comprises 14 residues. Trimming took off 0 bases at V and 0 bases at J, with 3 bases between the two ends. The V gene's germline CDR1 is SGHKS and CDR2 YYEKEE (reference sequence). The specimen sequenced was blood. The gene calls are TRBV5-5 and TRBJ2-2; D remains unclear. The TCR sequence derives from a girl aged 2 to 10 with cystic fibrosis. The CDR3 nucleotides are TGTGCCAGCAGCTTGGGCACGAACACCGGGGAGCTGTTTTTT. Translation gives CASSLGTNTGELFF.